A single sample gave rise to the 19 T cell receptor beta chains below, sequenced in a study of technical replicates of blood from a few donors. Assay: immunoSEQ multiplex PCR; the TCRdb copy retains only in-frame clones and omits some. Here the sample spans tens of thousands of clones, about 91% being singletons. Source material: T cells isolated from PBMCs. Receptor source: a human donor in good health. Some clones in this sample may be carry-over from other donors' samples.

The chain recombines TRBV6-5 with TRBJ2-7; D is uncertain. This CDR3 has 13 residues. Germline V lookup: CDR1 MNHEY, CDR2 SVGAGI. Trimming took 5 bases from V and 4 from J, leaving 12 bases between them. The CDR3 loop reads CASSENTAYEQYF. The CDR3 region has the DNA TGTGCCAGCAGTGAGAACACAGCATACGAGCAGTACTTC.

The chain is built from TRBV9 and TRBJ2-1, with a weak D call TRBD2 (6 bases). Germline V gives CDR1 SGDLS, CDR2 YYNGEE. V lost 3 bases, J lost 7 bases, and 8 bases lay in between. The CDR3 is 12 amino acids. As DNA, the CDR3 is TGTGCCAGCAGCGCTAGCGTAAATGAGCAGTTCTTC. Amino acids: CASSASVNEQFF.

V usage is TRBV14 and J usage is TRBJ1-3; D remains ambiguous. V lost 0 bases and J 0 bases, leaving 9 bases between the germline ends. The CDR3 loop spans 16 amino acids. Looked up from germline, CDR1 is SGHDN and CDR2 is FVKESK. CDR3 coding DNA: TGTGCCAGCAGCCAAGACGAGATCTCCTCTGGAAACACCATATATTTT. This sequence encodes CASSQDEISSGNTIYF.

This chain joins TRBV9 and TRBJ2-5; 14 bases map to TRBD2. V lost 4 bases, J lost 3 bases, and 8 bases stayed unmatched. The CDR3 is made up of 17 amino acids. Germline V gene sequence: CDR1 SGDLS, CDR2 YYNGEE. CDR3 in amino acids: CASSPRLAGGNKETQYF. CDR3 DNA: TGTGCCAGCAGCCCCCGACTAGCGGGAGGGAACAAAGAGACCCAGTACTTC.

V and J are TRBV13 and TRBJ2-1; D is unresolved. Trimming took 0 bases from V and 1 from J, leaving 4 bases between them. CDR1 PRHDT and CDR2 FYEKMQ come from the germline V gene (reference sequence). This CDR3 region has 14 residues. CDR3 loop: CASSLGTSYNEQFF. Here the CDR3 DNA reads TGTGCCAGCAGCTTAGGGACTTCCTACAATGAGCAGTTCTTC.

The chain employs TRBV11-3 and TRBJ2-7; possible D gene TRBD2, 6 bases. From germline, CDR1 is SGHNT and CDR2 YENEEA. The V end was cut by 3 bases, the J end by 3 bases, with 12 bases between. The CDR3 is 14 amino acids. The CDR3 loop is CASSFNSGYYEQYF. DNA of the CDR3: TGTGCCAGCAGCTTTAACAGCGGGTACTACGAGCAGTACTTC.

Only a few counts were recorded for this clone. The gene calls are TRBV5-6 and TRBJ1-2; TRBD1 aligns across 7 bases. The ends lost 0 bases at V and 7 bases at J; junction bases unmatched: 3. The germline gives CDR1 SGHDT, CDR2 YYEEEE. The CDR3 is 13 amino acids. CDR3 loop: CASSLARGAGYTF. For the CDR3, the DNA is TGTGCCAGCAGCTTGGCCAGGGGGGCTGGCTACACCTTC.

The chain recombines TRBV7-9 with TRBJ1-5, with 8 nucleotides matching TRBD1. CDR3 size: 15 residues. Trimming at V came to 2 bases and at J to 2 bases, leaving 2 bases not matched to a gene. Per the germline V gene, CDR1 is SEHNR and CDR2 is FQNEAQ (reference sequence). The CDR3 here is CASSLQGAGNQPQHF. DNA for the CDR3: TGTGCCAGCAGCTTACAGGGGGCAGGCAATCAGCCCCAGCATTTT.

The gene calls are TRBV29-1 and TRBJ1-5, with a tentative D call TRBD1 (6 bases). Germline V lookup: CDR1 SQVTM, CDR2 ANQGSEA. The CDR3 spans 14 residues. The ends were cut back, 5 bases at V and 5 bases at J, with 16 bases in the middle. CDR3 DNA: TGCAGCGTTTCTGGGGGCGCGAGGGATCAGCCCCAGCATTTT. Amino acid sequence: CSVSGGARDQPQHF.

The J gene is TRBJ1-3, the V gene TRBV9, with D hard to call. Germline lookup yields CDR1 SGDLS and CDR2 YYNGEE. The CDR3 has 16 amino acids. The V end was cut by 3 bases, the J end by 0 bases, with 13 bases between. The CDR3 DNA reads as TGTGCCAGCAGCGACTATGCGGCAAACTCTGGAAACACCATATATTTT. Its protein is CASSDYAANSGNTIYF.

This chain uses TRBV28 with TRBJ2-2; no clear D. Deletions cut 5 bases from V and 4 bases from J, with 5 bases between. Germline V CDR1 and CDR2: MDHEN, SYDVKM. The CDR3 runs to 12 residues. The CDR3 coding sequence is TGTGCCAGCAGTCCCATCACCGGGGAGCTGTTTTTT. Translation gives CASSPITGELFF.

The chain carries TRBV19 and TRBJ1-5; D gene ambiguous. The CDR3 has 13 amino acids. Deletions cut 0 bases from V and 4 bases from J, with 4 bases between. Germline V gene data show CDR1 as LNHDA and CDR2 as SQIVND (reference sequence). Written as DNA, the CDR3 is TGTGCCAGTAGTATAGACCTTAATCAGCCCCAGCATTTT. This encodes CASSIDLNQPQHF.

This clone was seen only once. The J gene is TRBJ2-1, the V gene TRBV15; 7 positions match TRBD2. Germline-derived CDR1 and CDR2 are LNHNV and YYDKDF (reference sequence). With 0 bases clipped from V and 6 bases from J, the junction kept 5 bases outside the gene matches. The CDR3 length is 15 residues. CDR3 in amino acids: CATSRDPGTINEQFF. The DNA of the CDR3 is TGTGCCACCAGCAGAGATCCCGGGACTATCAATGAGCAGTTCTTC.

The V and J genes are TRBV13 and TRBJ2-5, with TRBD1 matching over 7 bases. Looked up from germline, CDR1 is PRHDT and CDR2 is FYEKMQ (reference sequence). V gave up 5 bases and J gave up 1 base; unmatched junction bases: 7. This CDR3 has 15 amino acids. CDR3 region: CASSRWDSPQETQYF. In nucleotides, the CDR3 is TGTGCCAGCAGCCGATGGGACAGCCCCCAAGAGACCCAGTACTTC.

The V and J genes are TRBV4-1 and TRBJ2-5; D possibly corresponds to TRBD2 (6 bases). The CDR3 spans 11 residues. CDR1 MGHRA and CDR2 YSYEKL come from the germline V gene. V shed 5 bases and J shed 11 bases, with 12 bases lying between them. Here the CDR3 reads CASSSGREQYF. The DNA of the CDR3 is TGCGCCAGCAGCTCCGGTCGGGAGCAGTACTTC.

The chain recombines TRBV4-3 with TRBJ2-3; 7 nucleotides agree with TRBD2. CDR3 length: 21 residues. J gave up 3 bases and V 1 base, and 22 bases lay outside the gene matches. The germline gives CDR1 LGHNA, CDR2 YSLEER. CDR3 DNA: TGCGCCAGCAGCCAAGCATCAGAGCGCGTTTTGGTGGGAGGGCCTACAGATACGCAGTATTTT. Protein product: CASSQASERVLVGGPTDTQYF.

The chain uses TRBV5-1 and TRBJ2-1; 8 bases are a match to TRBD2. V was clipped by 0 bases and J by 5 bases; unmatched bases: 10. Germline lookup yields CDR1 SGHRS and CDR2 YFSETQ. CDR3 length: 17 residues. CDR3 DNA sequence: TGCGCCAGCAGCTTGGCCCGACTAGCGATAACAGACAATGAGCAGTTCTTC. This gives the protein CASSLARLAITDNEQFF.

The chain employs TRBV19 and TRBJ2-1; 7 positions agree with TRBD2. CDR1 LNHDA and CDR2 SQIVND come from the germline V gene (reference sequence). This CDR3 region has 13 residues. The ends lost 11 bases at V and 6 bases at J; junction bases unmatched: 10. CDR3 loop: CAGTSAGLNEQFF. The CDR3 DNA reads TGTGCCGGTACTAGCGCTGGACTCAATGAGCAGTTCTTC.

The gene calls are TRBV28 and TRBJ1-5; no clear D gene. There are 16 residues in the CDR3. Germline CDR1 and CDR2: MDHEN and SYDVKM. Trimming pared 4 bases from V and 0 bases from J, leaving 13 bases between. The CDR3: CASSSSPGDSNQPQHF. In DNA, the CDR3 is TGTGCCAGCAGTTCATCTCCGGGTGATAGCAATCAGCCCCAGCATTTT. Full variable domain (remainder filled in from reference TRBV28 and TRBJ1-5): DVKVTQSSRYLVKRTGEKVFLECVQDMDHENMFWYRQDPGLGLRLIYFSYDVKMKEKGDIPEGYSVSREKKERFSLILESASTNQTSMYLCASSSSPGDSNQPQHFGDGTRLSIL.